This T cell receptor beta chain stems from a study of blood T cell repertoires in COVID-19. Whole-study context: Specimens from acute and convalescent COVID-19 originated in the United States, Italy and Spain.

There are 15 residues in the CDR3. Germline CDR1 and CDR2: SGHNT and YYREEE (reference sequence). V shed 4 bases and J shed 1 base, with 15 bases lying between them. Study members were between about 18 and 95 years old and lived in some 26 US regions. Each exposed participant met a COVID-19 case in the 2 weeks preceding study entry. In the authors' methods: Amplification of reference gene primers provided the estimated nucleated cell counts. Profiled with immunoSEQ multiplex PCR; TCRdb holds only in-frame clones, not every one. That table gives V, J and clone size, and the DNA gave D and trimming. The table includes roughly 250,000 clones, about 87% detected once.

The chain employs TRBV5-4 and TRBJ2-7, with a possible D match to TRBD2 (6 bases). The sequenced material came from PBMCs or T cells enriched from blood (not recorded which). This sequence originates from a woman aged 40 to 49 who had been exposed to COVID-19. CDR3 DNA: TGTGCCAGCAGCCTCGGGCTAGCGCCTTCCTACGAGCAGTACGTC. It specifies CASSLGLAPSYEQYV.